Below, 25 T cell receptor beta chains from the same sample are listed, as sequenced in a study of shared clonotypes between healthy human individuals. Clones were read by immunoSEQ multiplex PCR, and TCRdb kept only the in-frame ones, dropping some. Of about 1,800,000 clones listed, approximately 94% are singletons. Only CD45RO-negative cells positively selected for CCR7 counted as naive CD8 cells, so terminally differentiated effector memory CD45RA+ cells were excluded. The sequencing input was naive CD8+ T cells sorted from blood. These TCRs come from a man between 18 and 29 years old in good health.

Turning to this clone: Additional DNA sequences in this sample encode the identical CDR3. This chain links TRBV7-9 with TRBJ1-1; D uncertain. Germline-derived CDR1 and CDR2 are SEHNR and FQNEAQ (reference sequence). The CDR3 loop spans 16 amino acids. V was clipped by 1 base and J by 0 bases, with 12 bases between them. CDR3: CASSLGGEGLNTEAFF. CDR3 coding DNA: TGTGCCAGCAGCTTAGGAGGTGAAGGACTGAACACTGAAGCTTTCTTT.

V and J are TRBV29-1 and TRBJ2-3, with D possibly being TRBD1 or TRBD2 (5 bases each). The CDR3 spans 15 residues. V was shortened by 3 bases and J by 3 bases, with 16 bases between the two germline ends. Germline CDR1 is SQVTM and CDR2 is ANQGSEA. CDR3 coding DNA: TGCAGCGTTGAGTTGGGTTTCGGGGCGACAGATACGCAGTATTTT. Its protein product is CSVELGFGATDTQYF.

This clone occurred once. J is TRBJ1-1 and V is TRBV7-8, with D possibly TRBD1 on 5 matching bases. Germline V gives CDR1 SGHVS, CDR2 FQNEAQ. V lost 6 bases to trimming and J lost 0 bases, with 11 bases between them. The CDR3 runs to 14 residues. The CDR3 is CASSLSGVNTEAFF. The CDR3 bases are TGTGCCAGCAGTCTCTCGGGGGTGAACACTGAAGCTTTCTTT. Looking up the rest from reference TRBV7-8 and TRBJ1-1 gives the full variable domain: GAGVSQSPRYKVAKRGQDVALRCDPISGHVSLFWYQQALGQGPEFLTYFQNEAQLDKSGLPSDRFFAERPEGSVSTLKIQRTQQEDSAVYLCASSLSGVNTEAFFGQGTRLTVV.

V and J are TRBV2 and TRBJ2-5, with 8 bases fitting TRBD1. The CDR3 is made up of 13 amino acids. Trimming took 5 bases from V and 2 from J; bases not matched to a gene: 1. Germline CDR1 reads SNHLY; CDR2 reads FYNNEI. The CDR3 DNA sequence: TGTGCCAGCAGTTGGACAGGGCAAGAGACCCAGTACTTC. The encoded protein is CASSWTGQETQYF. The full variable domain, in which reference TRBV2 and TRBJ2-5 provide the parts outside the CDR3, is EPEVTQTPSHQVTQMGQEVILRCVPISNHLYFYWYRQILGQKVEFLVSFYNNEISEKSEIFDDQFSVERPDGSNFTLKIRSTKLEDSAMYFCASSWTGQETQYFGPGTRLLVL.

V gene TRBV10-3 combines with J gene TRBJ1-2; D might be TRBD1 (6 bases). Deletions cut 0 bases from V and 4 bases from J, with 15 bases between. Germline lookup yields CDR1 ENHRY and CDR2 SYGVKD. The CDR3 covers 16 residues. The CDR3 reads CAISESDMGAGYGYTF. The CDR3 DNA reads TGTGCCATCAGTGAGTCTGACATGGGGGCCGGCTATGGCTACACCTTC.

Comment on this clone: The same CDR3 is also encoded by other DNA sequences in this sample. The genes are TRBV6-1 and TRBJ2-7; D unresolved. The CDR3 has 13 residues. The germline V gene has CDR1 MNHNS and CDR2 SASEGT. Trimming shortened V by 3 bases and J by 4 bases, and 10 bases separated the two germline ends. The CDR3 nucleotides are TGTGCCAGCAGTGATAGGACCCCTTACGAGCAGTACTTC. It specifies CASSDRTPYEQYF.

This clone was observed once. The rearrangement links TRBV11-2 to TRBJ2-1, with 7 bases aligning to TRBD2. Germline V CDR1 and CDR2: SGHAT, FQNNGV. This CDR3 has 15 residues. V shed 5 bases, J shed 8 bases, and the junction held 12 bases outside the gene matches. The CDR3 protein is CASSLGGRAVDEQFF. CDR3 DNA sequence: TGTGCCAGCAGCCTCGGGGGGAGGGCGGTCGATGAGCAGTTCTTC.

The V call is TRBV6-5, the J call TRBJ1-5; D not resolved. CDR3 length equals 14 residues. Between the trimmed V and J ends, which lost 7 bases and 0 bases, there was a span of 10 bases. Germline V gene sequence: CDR1 MNHEY, CDR2 SVGAGI. The CDR3 reads CASTHRGSNQPQHF. In nucleotides, the CDR3 is TGTGCCAGCACCCACAGAGGTAGCAATCAGCCCCAGCATTTT.

This clone was recorded a few times. The chain is built from TRBV2 and TRBJ1-1; no clear D. Trimming left V 3 bases short and J 4 bases short, with 3 bases between. The CDR3 length is 11 residues. Germline CDR1 and CDR2: SNHLY and FYNNEI. Here the CDR3 reads CASSEFTEAFF. The CDR3 DNA is TGTGCCAGCAGTGAGTTCACTGAAGCTTTCTTT.

The chain carries TRBV4-3 and TRBJ1-2; D possibly corresponds to TRBD1 (6 bases). CDR1 LGHNA and CDR2 YSLEER come from the germline V gene. V lost 0 bases and J 4 bases, leaving 18 bases between the germline ends. This CDR3 comprises 17 residues. CDR3 in amino acids: CASSQDQGWGAGYGYTF. CDR3 in DNA: TGCGCCAGCAGCCAAGATCAGGGCTGGGGGGCCGGCTATGGCTACACCTTC.

Comment on this clone: One junction end disagrees with the germline gene, perhaps due to a read error. V and J are TRBV27 and TRBJ2-1, with 8 bases identical to TRBD2. Germline V gene lookup returns CDR1 MNHEY and CDR2 SMNVEV (reference sequence). The CDR3 sequence is 16 residues long. Here the CDR3 DNA reads TGTGCCAGCAGTTTATCAGCGGGAGTCTCCCACAATGAGCAGTTCTTC. Translation: CASSLSAGVSHNEQFF.

V is TRBV18 and J is TRBJ2-7; 7 nucleotides agree with TRBD1. This CDR3 is built from 17 residues. Unmatched junction bases numbered 11, after V lost 3 bases and J lost 0 bases. The germline V gene encodes CDR1 KGHSH and CDR2 LQKENI. The CDR3 sequence is CASSPTQGQIYSYEQYF. The CDR3 coding sequence is TGTGCCAGCTCACCCACACAGGGACAGATTTACTCCTACGAGCAGTACTTC.

V gene TRBV15 combines with J gene TRBJ2-1, with D tentatively TRBD1 or TRBD2 (6 bases each). This CDR3 has 15 residues. V lost 3 bases to trimming and J lost 0 bases, with 9 bases between them. Germline V CDR1 and CDR2: LNHNV, YYDKDF (reference sequence). The CDR3 DNA reads as TGTGCCACCAGCAGGGAGGGGGTCTCCTACAATGAGCAGTTCTTC. Residues: CATSREGVSYNEQFF. The full variable domain, completed using reference TRBV15 and TRBJ2-1, is DAMVIQNPRYQVTQFGKPVTLSCSQTLNHNVMYWYQQKSSQAPKLLFHYYDKDFNNEADTPDNFQSRRPNTSFCFLDIRSPGLGDTAMYLCATSREGVSYNEQFFGPGTRLTVL.

The sample holds one count of this clone. The genes are TRBV6-5 and TRBJ2-2; no clear D. The V gene's germline CDR1 is MNHEY and CDR2 SVGAGI. With 0 bases removed from V and 4 bases from J, the gap between germline ends came to 9 bases. The CDR3 runs 15 residues. In DNA form, the CDR3 reads TGTGCCAGCAGTTACTCGTTTGGGGTCACCGGGGAGCTGTTTTTT. It specifies CASSYSFGVTGELFF.

This clone appeared a single time. V and J are TRBV4-3 and TRBJ2-2, with D possibly being TRBD1 (6 bases). CDR3 length equals 14 residues. Trimming shortened V by 1 base and J by 8 bases, and 11 bases separated the two germline ends. CDR1 and CDR2 from the germline V gene are LGHNA and YSLEER. The CDR3 sequence: CASSQVWDKGELFF. The CDR3 bases are TGCGCCAGCAGCCAAGTTTGGGACAAAGGGGAGCTGTTTTTT.

The chain recombines TRBV5-1 with TRBJ2-7; 9 nucleotides agree with TRBD2. There are 13 residues in the CDR3. J lost 6 bases, V lost 6 bases, and 7 bases had no gene match. CDR1 and CDR2 (germline): SGHRS, YFSETQ. DNA for the CDR3: TGCGCCAGCACCGGGACTAGCATATCCGAGCAGTACTTC. Translating gives CASTGTSISEQYF.

The chain carries TRBV11-1 and TRBJ1-1; D unclear. CDR3 length equals 12 residues. Germline lookup yields CDR1 SGHAT and CDR2 FQDESV (reference sequence). V lost 4 bases, J lost 1 base, and 4 bases lay in between. The CDR3 region is CASSWGNTEAFF. In DNA, the CDR3 is TGTGCCAGCAGCTGGGGGAACACTGAAGCTTTCTTT.

This clone was seen only once. CDR3 sequence: CSVGMGPEAFF. DNA of the CDR3: TGCAGCGTTGGAATGGGGCCTGAAGCTTTCTTT. This chain joins TRBV29-1 and TRBJ1-1; D might be TRBD1 (5 bases). Germline CDR1 and CDR2: SQVTM and ANQGSEA. V was shortened by 4 bases and J by 6 bases, with 9 bases between the two germline ends. The CDR3 contains 11 residues.

The rearrangement joins TRBV5-6 to TRBJ2-1, with no clear D. The CDR3 has 12 residues. Looked up from germline, CDR1 is SGHDT and CDR2 is YYEEEE. Trimming stripped 2 bases from V and 10 bases from J, with 10 bases between. The CDR3 here is CASSLDFGEQFF. CDR3 sequence (DNA): TGTGCCAGCAGCTTAGACTTTGGAGAGCAGTTCTTC.

The chain recombines TRBV6-1 with TRBJ2-5, with D possibly TRBD1 on 5 matching bases. Germline assignment: CDR1 MNHNS and CDR2 SASEGT. V shed 5 bases and J shed 2 bases, with 15 bases lying between them. CDR3 length: 15 residues. CDR3 nucleotides: TGTGCCAGCAGTTTTCCTAGGGGAAAACAAGAGACCCAGTACTTC. Translation gives CASSFPRGKQETQYF.

This sequence joins TRBV13 and TRBJ2-7; TRBD2 might be the D (5 bases). Germline CDR1 is PRHDT and CDR2 is FYEKMQ (reference sequence). The V and J ends lost 5 bases and 0 bases respectively, with 14 bases between them. The CDR3 runs 15 residues. CDR3 in DNA: TGTGCCAGCAGCCTTCTAGCAGCCAGCTCCTACGAGCAGTACTTC. It specifies CASSLLAASSYEQYF. The whole variable domain, remainder taken from reference TRBV13 and TRBJ2-7, is AAGVIQSPRHLIKEKRETATLKCYPIPRHDTVYWYQQGPGQDPQFLISFYEKMQSDKGSIPDRFSAQQFSDYHSELNMSSLELGDSALYFCASSLLAASSYEQYFGPGTRLTVT.

This clone was counted only a few times. The V call is TRBV6-6, the J call TRBJ1-4; D is unclear. Trimming took off 8 bases at V and 7 bases at J, with 14 bases between the two ends. This CDR3 spans 13 amino acids. Germline assignment: CDR1 MNHNY and CDR2 SVGAGI (reference sequence). The CDR3 loop is CASEGPFGEKLFF. CDR3 DNA: TGTGCCAGCGAAGGGCCTTTCGGTGAAAAACTGTTTTTT.

The chain carries TRBV2 and TRBJ2-4; 9 bases line up with TRBD1. The CDR3 length is 14 residues. Per the germline V gene, CDR1 is SNHLY and CDR2 is FYNNEI. The J segment lost 7 bases and the V segment lost 6 bases, leaving 7 bases of the junction unmatched. CDR3 in amino acids: CASRDRDRVNIQYF. The DNA of the CDR3 is TGTGCCAGCAGAGACCGGGACAGGGTCAACATTCAGTACTTC.

The V and J genes are TRBV4-1 and TRBJ1-2; no clear D. The length of the CDR3 is 16 residues. The germline gives CDR1 MGHRA, CDR2 YSYEKL. The germline V and J ends were trimmed by 0 bases and 8 bases, with 19 bases remaining between them. The CDR3, as DNA: TGCGCCAGCAGCCAAGATCTCGTTCTTGGCGTGTACGGCTACACCTTC. Its translation: CASSQDLVLGVYGYTF.

The chain employs TRBV27 and TRBJ2-7; TRBD2 agrees at 8 bases. CDR3 size: 16 residues. After removal of 8 bases from V and 0 bases from J, the junction contained 12 bases not matched to a gene. Germline CDR1 and CDR2: MNHEY and SMNVEV (reference sequence). In DNA, the CDR3 is TGTGCCAGCGCCTTACTCAGCGGGGGCCGCTCCTACGAGCAGTACTTC. It is translated as CASALLSGGRSYEQYF.